The clone carrying this T cell receptor beta chain was seen only a few times. The CDR3 runs to 15 residues. V lost 6 bases and J lost 5; bases outside the gene matches: 9. The sample comes from a study of regulatory T cells in long-lasting Graves disease. Sample time point: newly diagnosed GD, antithyroid drugs for less than 3 months. Preparation of the TCR library used RNA extracted from PBMCs. Arm-PCR of CDR3 regions and iRepertoire HTBI primers were used to build TCR beta libraries. TCRdb re-called the multiplex PCR reads through MiXCR, storing one row per CDR3 protein. Among hundreds of thousands of distinct CDR3 sequences listed, approximately 13% were seen once. Another study also made use of these data, one on T cells in Graves' hyperthyroidism and ophthalmopathy.

The clonotype was recovered from a man between 25 and 39 years old with Graves disease. The V gene is TRBV12-3 or TRBV12-4, the J gene TRBJ2-3; 9 bases are shared with TRBD2. This sample comprised peripheral blood mononuclear cells (PBMCs), obtained at new diagnosis, from a patient treated with antithyroid drugs. The CDR3 is CASSPLAGALDTQYF. The CDR3 DNA reads as TGTGCCAGCAGCCCCTTAGCGGGAGCGTTAGATACGCAGTATTTT.